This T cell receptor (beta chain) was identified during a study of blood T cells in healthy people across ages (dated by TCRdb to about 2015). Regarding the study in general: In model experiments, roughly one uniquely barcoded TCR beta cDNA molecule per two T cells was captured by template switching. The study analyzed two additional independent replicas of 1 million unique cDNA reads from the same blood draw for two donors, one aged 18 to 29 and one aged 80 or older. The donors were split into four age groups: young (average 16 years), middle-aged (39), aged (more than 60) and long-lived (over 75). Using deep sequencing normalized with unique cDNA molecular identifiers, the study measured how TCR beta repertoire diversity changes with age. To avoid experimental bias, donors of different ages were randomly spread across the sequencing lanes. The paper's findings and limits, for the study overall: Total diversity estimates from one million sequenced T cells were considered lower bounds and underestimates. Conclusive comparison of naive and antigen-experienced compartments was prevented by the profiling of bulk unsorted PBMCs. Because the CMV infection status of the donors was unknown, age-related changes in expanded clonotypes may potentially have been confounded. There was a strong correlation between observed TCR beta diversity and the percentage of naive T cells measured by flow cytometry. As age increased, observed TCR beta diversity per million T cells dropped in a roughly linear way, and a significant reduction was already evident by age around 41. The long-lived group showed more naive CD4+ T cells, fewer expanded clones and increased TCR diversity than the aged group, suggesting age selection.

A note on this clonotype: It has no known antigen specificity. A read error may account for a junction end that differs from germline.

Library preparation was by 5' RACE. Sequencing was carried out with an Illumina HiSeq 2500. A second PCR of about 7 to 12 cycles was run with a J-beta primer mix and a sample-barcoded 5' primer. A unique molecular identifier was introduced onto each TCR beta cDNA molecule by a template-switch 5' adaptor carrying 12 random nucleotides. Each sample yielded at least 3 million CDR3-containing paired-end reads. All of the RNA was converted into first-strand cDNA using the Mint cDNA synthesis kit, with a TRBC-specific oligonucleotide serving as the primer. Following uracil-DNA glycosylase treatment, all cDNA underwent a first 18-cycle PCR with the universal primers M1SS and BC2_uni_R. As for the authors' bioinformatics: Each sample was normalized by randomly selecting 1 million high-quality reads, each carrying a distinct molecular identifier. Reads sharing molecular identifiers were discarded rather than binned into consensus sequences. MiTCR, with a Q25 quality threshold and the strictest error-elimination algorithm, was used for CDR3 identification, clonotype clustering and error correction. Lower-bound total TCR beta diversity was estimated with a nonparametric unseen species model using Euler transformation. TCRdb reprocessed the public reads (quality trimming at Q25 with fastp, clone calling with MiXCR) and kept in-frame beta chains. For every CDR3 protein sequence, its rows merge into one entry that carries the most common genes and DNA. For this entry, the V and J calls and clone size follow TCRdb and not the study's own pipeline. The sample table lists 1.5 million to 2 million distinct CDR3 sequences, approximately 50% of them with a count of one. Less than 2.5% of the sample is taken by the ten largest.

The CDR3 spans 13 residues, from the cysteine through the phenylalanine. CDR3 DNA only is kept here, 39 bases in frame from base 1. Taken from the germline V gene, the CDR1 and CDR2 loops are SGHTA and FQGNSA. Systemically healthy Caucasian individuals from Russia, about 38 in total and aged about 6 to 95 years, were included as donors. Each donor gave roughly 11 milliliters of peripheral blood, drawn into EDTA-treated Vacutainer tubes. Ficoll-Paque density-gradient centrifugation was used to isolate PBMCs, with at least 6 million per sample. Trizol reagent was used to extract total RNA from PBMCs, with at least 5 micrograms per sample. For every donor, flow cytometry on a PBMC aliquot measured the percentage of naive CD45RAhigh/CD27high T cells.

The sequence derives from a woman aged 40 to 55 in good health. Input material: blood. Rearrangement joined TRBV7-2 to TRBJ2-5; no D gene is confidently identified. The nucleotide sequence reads TGTGCCAGCAGCTTGACCGTACAAGGGACCCAGTACTTC. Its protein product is CASSLTVQGTQYF.